This T cell receptor (beta chain) originates from a study of control samples from healthy donors and cancer patients. The table came from immunoSEQ multiplex PCR; TCRdb's copy has only in-frame clones and leaves some out. The sample consists of approximately 97,000 clones, around 90% of them appearing once. Germline CDR1 reads SGHNT; CDR2 reads YYREEE (reference sequence). V shed 4 bases, J shed 0 bases, and the junction held 9 bases outside the gene matches. The CDR3 has 17 amino acids. V is TRBV5-4 and J is TRBJ2-3; 9 bases match TRBD1. The sequencing input was blood. The source is a man aged 25 to 40 in good health. The CDR3 region is CASSRPGTGISTDTQYF. DNA of the CDR3: TGTGCCAGCAGCCGTCCCGGGACAGGGATCAGCACAGATACGCAGTATTTT.